What follows describes a single T cell receptor beta chain. A read error may produce the germline difference seen at one junction end. Authors' processing steps: Estimated nucleated cell counts came from reference gene primer amplification. The data were produced by immunoSEQ multiplex PCR, yet TCRdb's version contains in-frame clones alone and is incomplete. The V and J calls and clone size come from that table; D and trimming were worked out from the DNA. The sample lists around 140,000 clones, 65% to 80% occurring once. The CDR3 runs 15 residues. CDR1 and CDR2 (germline): LNHDA, SQIVND (reference sequence). These data originate in a study of blood T cell repertoires in COVID-19. Study summary: The United States, Italy and Spain provided the acute and convalescent COVID-19 samples. From T cells, B-cell-depleted T cells, or PBMCs came the material, which was cDNA or gDNA.

The source of this sequence is a woman aged 55 to 70 with acute or convalescent COVID-19. Sequenced sample: peripheral blood. The chain carries TRBV19 and TRBJ2-1, with D unclear. The CDR3 region has the DNA TGTGCCAGTAGTACCCAGGCTACTTCCTCCAATGAGCAGTTCTTC. Protein: CASSTQATSSNEQFF.